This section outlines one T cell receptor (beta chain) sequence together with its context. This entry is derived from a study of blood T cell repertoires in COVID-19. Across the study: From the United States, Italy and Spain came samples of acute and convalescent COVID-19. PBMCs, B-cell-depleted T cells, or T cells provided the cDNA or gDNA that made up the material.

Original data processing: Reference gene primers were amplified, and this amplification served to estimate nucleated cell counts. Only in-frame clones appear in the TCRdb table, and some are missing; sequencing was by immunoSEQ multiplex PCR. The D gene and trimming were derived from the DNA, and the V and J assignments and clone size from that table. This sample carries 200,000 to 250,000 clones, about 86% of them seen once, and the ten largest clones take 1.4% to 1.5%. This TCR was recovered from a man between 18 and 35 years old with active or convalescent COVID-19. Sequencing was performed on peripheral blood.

Here the CDR3 DNA reads TGTGCCAGCAGGATCCGGGACAGATACAATGAGCAGTTCTTC. Amino acids: CASRIRDRYNEQFF. The rearrangement uses TRBV6-1 and TRBJ2-1; 7 bases are a match to TRBD1. Germline V gene sequence: CDR1 MNHNS, CDR2 SASEGT. Losses at the gene ends were 6 bases for V and 4 bases for J; bases not matched to a gene: 6. The CDR3 contains 14 residues.